This T cell receptor (beta chain) comes out of a study of T cells in Graves' hyperthyroidism and ophthalmopathy. This clonotype was counted between two and nine times. Antigen: not known. Lactation, pregnancy, other autoimmune disease or uncontrolled infection led to exclusion of patients. Germline assignment: CDR1 LNHDA and CDR2 SQIVND (reference sequence). V shed 7 bases, J shed 7 bases, and the junction held 8 bases outside the gene matches. The CDR3 has 16 amino acids. Amplified TCR beta CDR3 regions came from RNA transcripts. RT-PCR in the first round (using the HTBI primer set) targeted the TCR CDR3. TCRdb used MiXCR to reprocess the multiplex PCR reads, holding one entry per CDR3 protein. This table has a few hundred thousand distinct CDR3 sequences, roughly 14% appearing once. General study findings and limits: The model forecast ophthalmopathy, anticipating it by a median about 6.5 months before onset.

The rearrangement uses TRBV19 and TRBJ2-1, with TRBD2 matching over 15 bases. Sequencing was performed on blood. The clonotype originates from a woman aged 18-35 years with Graves' hyperthyroidism that later progressed to Graves' ophthalmopathy. The CDR3 loop reads CASTTKGTSGRNEQFF. The CDR3 nucleotides read TGTGCCAGTACTACCAAAGGGACTAGCGGGAGGAATGAGCAGTTCTTC.